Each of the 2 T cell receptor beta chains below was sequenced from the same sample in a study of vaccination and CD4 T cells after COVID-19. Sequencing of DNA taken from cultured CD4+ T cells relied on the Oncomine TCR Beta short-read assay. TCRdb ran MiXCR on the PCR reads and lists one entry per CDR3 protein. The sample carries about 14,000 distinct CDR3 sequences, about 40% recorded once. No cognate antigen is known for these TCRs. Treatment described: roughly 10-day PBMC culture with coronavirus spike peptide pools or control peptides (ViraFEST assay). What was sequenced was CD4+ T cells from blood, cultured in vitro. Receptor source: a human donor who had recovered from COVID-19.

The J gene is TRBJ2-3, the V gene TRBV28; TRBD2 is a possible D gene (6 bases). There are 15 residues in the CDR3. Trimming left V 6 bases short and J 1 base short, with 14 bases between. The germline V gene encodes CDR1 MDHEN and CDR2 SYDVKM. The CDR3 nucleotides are TGTGCCAGCAGGGGGCCGGGGGACGGCACAGATACGCAGTATTTT. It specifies CASRGPGDGTDTQYF.

DNA for the CDR3: TGTGCCAGTAGTAGGGGACAGTTCACAGATACGCAGTATTTT. As protein: CASSRGQFTDTQYF. The chain combines TRBV19 with TRBJ2-3; 7 nucleotides align to TRBD1. CDR1 is LNHDA, CDR2 SQIVND, per germline (reference sequence). The J segment lost 2 bases and the V segment lost 4 bases, leaving 3 bases of the junction unmatched. The CDR3 loop spans 14 amino acids.